The next 3 T cell receptor beta chains were all read from a single sample in a study of regulatory T cells in long-lasting Graves disease. Investigators prepared the TCR beta libraries by applying iRepertoire HTBI primers and Arm-PCR of CDR3 regions. TCRdb re-called the multiplex PCR reads with MiXCR, one entry per CDR3 protein. The sample holds hundreds of thousands of distinct CDR3 sequences, 15% seen once. Documented time point: newly diagnosed GD, antithyroid drugs for less than 3 months. PBMC-extracted RNA yielded the TCR library. The same sample was also used in a study of T cells in Graves' hyperthyroidism and ophthalmopathy.

Sequencing used peripheral blood mononuclear cells (PBMCs), obtained at new diagnosis, from a patient treated with antithyroid drugs. The receptors were sampled from a woman aged 35 to 49 with Graves disease.

This clonotype has at least ten counts. V usage is TRBV11-2 and J usage is TRBJ2-5; 14 bases match TRBD2. CDR1 and CDR2 (germline): SGHAT, FQNNGV. The length of the CDR3 is 20 residues. V dropped 1 base and J dropped 2; count of bases not matched to a gene: 12. Written as DNA, the CDR3 is TGTGCCAGCAGCTTAGTGGGCCCGGGACTAGCGGGAGCGGGGCAAGAGACCCAGTACTTC. Encoded protein: CASSLVGPGLAGAGQETQYF.

A few counts support this clonotype. This chain joins TRBV28 and TRBJ2-7, with TRBD1 matching 9 bases. This CDR3 has 18 amino acids. Trimming took 5 bases from V and 0 from J; bases not matched to a gene: 14. Germline assignment: CDR1 MDHEN and CDR2 SYDVKM. CDR3 nucleotide sequence: TGTGCCAGCAGTCCGTGGGGGACAGGGTACGCTAGCTCCTACGAGCAGTACTTC. As protein: CASSPWGTGYASSYEQYF.

This sequence joins TRBV30 and TRBJ2-1; 12 nucleotides match TRBD2. Germline lookup yields CDR1 GTSNPN and CDR2 SVGIG (reference sequence). Unmatched junction bases numbered 5, after V lost 2 bases and J lost 0 bases. The CDR3 is 17 residues long. Written as DNA, the CDR3 is TGTGCCTGGAGTCTAGCGGGAGGGCTTAGCTCCTACAATGAGCAGTTCTTC. Translating it yields CAWSLAGGLSSYNEQFF.